The clone carrying this T cell receptor beta chain was picked up a small number of times. What it binds is not known. Next came a second PCR, run for about 6 to 12 cycles, which used a sample-barcoded 5' primer along with a J-beta primer mix. Every sample gave at least 2.5 million paired-end reads containing CDR3. Each CDR3 protein is one row after TCRdb ran MiXCR on the 5' RACE reads. The sample contains hundreds of thousands of distinct CDR3 sequences, around 21% of which appear only once. This record comes from a study of blood T cells in healthy people across ages. The germline V gene encodes CDR1 DFQATT and CDR2 SNEGSKA (reference sequence). Trimming took 4 bases from V and 1 from J, leaving 11 bases between them. The length of the CDR3 is 13 residues. Points from the study as a whole: Donors of long life had a larger count of naive CD4+ cells and greater diversity than aged donors. Unsorted PBMCs prevented conclusive naive versus antigen-experienced comparison.

The receptor's source is a man between 65 and 85 years old in good health. The sample was blood. The rearrangement links TRBV20-1 to TRBJ2-7, with a weak D call TRBD1 (6 bases). For the CDR3, the DNA is TGCAGTGCTAAGAGGGGGATTTCCTACGAGCAGTACTTC. It translates to CSAKRGISYEQYF.